This passage covers 15 T cell receptor beta chains from one sample sequenced in a study of T cell responses to AZD1222 COVID-19 vaccine. Sequencing was performed with immunoSEQ multiplex PCR; in TCRdb, only in-frame clones are kept and a portion is missing. The sample gives approximately 50,000 clones, about 88% of which show up once; less than 8.5% is in the top ten. Sequencing was performed on peripheral blood, taken 28 days after the second AZD1222 dose. These TCRs come from an adult who received the AZD1222 COVID-19 vaccine.

This chain uses TRBV9 with TRBJ2-3; the match to TRBD2 covers 7 bases. V lost 0 bases and J lost 3; bases outside the gene matches: 10. The CDR3 runs to 17 residues. Germline-derived CDR1 and CDR2 are SGDLS and YYNGEE. CDR3 loop: CASSVGRGGSSTDTQYF. The CDR3 bases are TGTGCCAGCAGCGTAGGTCGGGGCGGGAGCTCGACAGATACGCAGTATTTT.

CDR3 bases: TGTGCCACTGAGACGGGGGATAGCTCTGGAAACACCATATATTTT. Its protein product is CATETGDSSGNTIYF. The chain employs TRBV19 and TRBJ1-3, with a weak D call TRBD1 (5 bases). Germline values: CDR1 LNHDA, CDR2 SQIVND (reference sequence). CDR3 length: 15 residues. V was trimmed by 10 bases and J by 0 bases, leaving 16 bases between them.

This chain links TRBV28 with TRBJ1-6; D is possibly TRBD1 (5 bases). The CDR3 has 16 residues. The V end was cut by 3 bases, the J end by 7 bases, with 16 bases between. Germline V gene lookup returns CDR1 MDHEN and CDR2 SYDVKM. The CDR3, as DNA: TGTGCCAGCAGTTTTGGCCGGGGGTTGGGAAATTCACCCCTCCACTTT. It translates to CASSFGRGLGNSPLHF. The full variable domain, in which reference TRBV28 and TRBJ1-6 provide the parts outside the CDR3, is DVKVTQSSRYLVKRTGEKVFLECVQDMDHENMFWYRQDPGLGLRLIYFSYDVKMKEKGDIPEGYSVSREKKERFSLILESASTNQTSMYLCASSFGRGLGNSPLHFGNGTRLTVT.

The chain recombines TRBV19 with TRBJ1-5; 7 positions agree with TRBD1. The length of the CDR3 is 15 residues. Trimming took 7 bases from V and 6 from J; bases not matched to a gene: 12. Germline CDR1 and CDR2: LNHDA and SQIVND (reference sequence). The CDR3 sequence is CASTGKGATRQPQHF. The CDR3 coding sequence is TGTGCCAGTACCGGTAAGGGGGCGACTCGTCAGCCCCAGCATTTT.

The rearrangement joins TRBV5-5 to TRBJ2-1, with 9 positions matching TRBD1. Germline trimming cut 4 bases from V and 2 bases from J; bases unmatched to any gene: 4. In germline, CDR1 is SGHKS, CDR2 YYEKEE (reference sequence). There are 15 residues in the CDR3. CDR3 residues: CASSRRDRAYNEQFF. The CDR3 region has the DNA TGTGCCAGCAGCCGGCGGGACAGGGCCTACAATGAGCAGTTCTTC.

The chain is built from TRBV12-3 or TRBV12-4 and TRBJ1-2, with TRBD1 as a possible D gene (5 bases). The CDR3 loop spans 13 amino acids. The V gene lost 6 bases and the J gene lost 7 bases, with 15 bases spanning the gap. CDR3 amino acids: CASSPGVVSGYTF. As DNA, the CDR3 is TGTGCCAGCAGCCCGGGGGTAGTTAGTGGCTACACCTTC.

J is TRBJ1-2 and V is TRBV5-1; D gene unclear. CDR1 SGHRS and CDR2 YFSETQ come from the germline V gene. Trimming left V 2 bases short and J 8 bases short, with 10 bases between. The CDR3 covers 12 residues. The CDR3 DNA follows: TGCGCCAGCAGCTTTGATCGACGGGGCTACACCTTC. Translating gives CASSFDRRGYTF.

The rearrangement uses TRBV5-1 and TRBJ1-1; the D is unclear. In germline, CDR1 is SGHRS, CDR2 YFSETQ. This CDR3 comprises 13 residues. Trimming stripped 2 bases from V and 1 base from J, with 6 bases between. As DNA, the CDR3 is TGCGCCAGCAGCTTCGACTCGAACACTGAAGCTTTCTTT. Translating it yields CASSFDSNTEAFF.

CDR3: CASSSPSDGEGAIYF. The DNA of the CDR3 is TGTGCCAGCAGCTCTCCCTCGGACGGGGAAGGCGCCATATATTTT. This chain joins TRBV5-4 and TRBJ1-3; D uncertain. The CDR3 spans 15 residues. Germline CDR1 SGHNT, CDR2 YYREEE (reference sequence). The ends were cut back, 3 bases at V and 11 bases at J, with 21 bases in the middle. Full variable domain (outside the CDR3, taken from reference TRBV5-4 and TRBJ1-3): ETGVTQSPTHLIKTRGQQVTLRCSSQSGHNTVSWYQQALGQGPQFIFQYYREEENGRGNFPPRFSGLQFPNYSSELNVNALELDDSALYLCASSSPSDGEGAIYFGEGSWLTVV.

The rearrangement joins TRBV11-2 to TRBJ1-5, with D unresolved. The CDR3 is made up of 13 amino acids. Per the germline V gene, CDR1 is SGHAT and CDR2 is FQNNGV. The germline V and J ends were trimmed by 2 bases and 7 bases, with 9 bases remaining between them. In nucleotides, the CDR3 is TGTGCCAGCAGCTTATCTGAGGAACAGCCCCAGCATTTT. As protein: CASSLSEEQPQHF. Based on the CDR3 plus reference TRBV11-2 and TRBJ1-5, the full variable domain is EAGVAQSPRYKIIEKRQSVAFWCNPISGHATLYWYQQILGQGPKLLIQFQNNGVVDDSQLPKDRFSAERLKGVDSTLKIQPAKLEDSAVYLCASSLSEEQPQHFGDGTRLSIL.

This chain connects TRBV9 to TRBJ1-2, with 8 positions matching TRBD1. V gave up 4 bases and J gave up 8 bases; unmatched junction bases: 7. The germline V gene encodes CDR1 SGDLS and CDR2 YYNGEE. The CDR3 is made up of 13 amino acids. The CDR3 sequence is CASSPQGAGGYTF. The CDR3 DNA sequence: TGTGCCAGCAGCCCTCAGGGGGCGGGAGGCTACACCTTC.

CDR3 sequence (DNA): TGTGCCAGCAGCTCCCGCCAACCTAGCGCCTACGAGCAGTACTTC. Translation: CASSSRQPSAYEQYF. The chain joins TRBV7-3 to TRBJ2-7, with D perhaps TRBD2 (6 bases). Germline V gives CDR1 SGHTA, CDR2 FQGTGA. The CDR3 contains 15 residues. V was clipped by 4 bases and J by 2 bases, with 15 bases between them.

This chain joins TRBV11-3 and TRBJ2-2, with a possible D match to TRBD1 (6 bases). Germline V lookup: CDR1 SGHNT, CDR2 YENEEA. Trimming stripped 3 bases from V and 3 bases from J, with 20 bases between. The CDR3 is 18 residues long. CDR3: CASSFGQLNRSDTGELFF. The CDR3 DNA reads as TGTGCCAGCAGCTTCGGACAGCTTAACCGTTCGGACACCGGGGAGCTGTTTTTT.

The rearrangement joins TRBV2 to TRBJ1-5; D is unclear. The CDR3 loop spans 15 amino acids. V lost 3 bases, J lost 5 bases, and 14 bases lay in between. CDR1 and CDR2 (germline): SNHLY, FYNNEI. CDR3: CASSENGDSYQPQHF. CDR3 coding DNA: TGTGCCAGCAGTGAGAACGGTGACTCTTATCAGCCCCAGCATTTT.

V gene TRBV19 combines with J gene TRBJ1-2; TRBD1 aligns across 9 bases. V lost 5 bases and J lost 6; bases outside the gene matches: 4. The CDR3 is made up of 13 amino acids. Germline V lookup: CDR1 LNHDA, CDR2 SQIVND (reference sequence). The CDR3 protein is CASSPQGADGYTF. As DNA, the CDR3 is TGTGCCAGTAGTCCACAGGGGGCAGATGGCTACACCTTC.